One sample yielded the 14 T cell receptor beta chains listed below, sequenced in a study of human T cells and chemical hapten exposure. TCRdb reprocessed the RACE reads via MiXCR and lists one record per CDR3 protein. This table holds 300,000 to 450,000 distinct CDR3 sequences, roughly 4.8% found once. Noted time point: patch test 1, 2 weeks after DPC sensitization. The sample's treatment: therapeutic diphenylcyclopropenone sensitization with weekly scalp DPC. The material was whole blood, obtained in connection with sensitization to the hapten diphenylcyclopropenone (DPC). These receptors came from a woman in her forties or fifties with alopecia areata. Some clones in this sample may be carry-over from other donors' samples.

This clonotype was seen more than once but under ten times. The chain combines TRBV3-1 with TRBJ2-1; 9 bases align to TRBD2. V lost 4 bases to trimming and J lost 7 bases; unmatched junction nucleotides: 8. The CDR3 contains 15 residues. Germline CDR1 reads LGHDT; CDR2 reads YNNKEL (reference sequence). The CDR3 sequence is CASSLSGGRGNEQFF. Written as DNA, the CDR3 is TGTGCCAGCAGCCTCAGCGGGGGGCGGGGAAATGAGCAGTTCTTC.

This clonotype has ten or more counts. The chain carries TRBV4-1 and TRBJ2-7; D ambiguous. Germline V gene data show CDR1 as MGHRA and CDR2 as YSYEKL. Trimming cost V 1 base and J 1 base, with 5 bases left between them. This CDR3 region has 13 residues. Written as DNA, the CDR3 is TGCGCCAGCAGCCAAGGCCCATCCTACGAGCAGTACTTC. Its protein product is CASSQGPSYEQYF.

The genes are TRBV29-1 and TRBJ1-2, with D hard to call. The CDR3 is 13 amino acids. V was shortened by 6 bases and J by 8 bases, with 19 bases between the two germline ends. Germline CDR1 and CDR2: SQVTM and ANQGSEA. The chain's CDR3 is CSVEVRVAGGYTF. CDR3 in DNA: TGCAGCGTGGAGGTACGGGTCGCGGGAGGCTACACCTTC. Together with reference TRBV29-1 and TRBJ1-2, the CDR3 gives the full variable domain: SAVISQKPSRDICQRGTSLTIQCQVDSQVTMMFWYRQQPGQSLTLIATANQGSEATYESGFVIDKFPISRPNLTFSTLTVSNMSPEDSSIYLCSVEVRVAGGYTFGSGTRLTVV.

This clonotype was detected ten times or more. The V and J genes are TRBV5-6 and TRBJ2-1; TRBD2 agrees at 12 bases. V was pared by 2 bases and J by 4 bases, with 10 bases of the junction left unmatched. This CDR3 spans 18 amino acids. Looked up from germline, CDR1 is SGHDT and CDR2 is YYEEEE. Here the CDR3 reads CASSLPTTSGSVYNEQFF. The CDR3 DNA follows: TGTGCCAGCAGCTTACCGACGACTAGCGGGAGTGTATACAATGAGCAGTTCTTC. The full variable domain, its missing parts supplied by reference TRBV5-6 and TRBJ2-1, is DAGVTQSPTHLIKTRGQQVTLRCSPKSGHDTVSWYQQALGQGPQFIFQYYEEEERQRGNFPDRFSGHQFPNYSSELNVNALLLGDSALYLCASSLPTTSGSVYNEQFFGPGTRLTVL.

This clonotype appeared many times. The CDR3 DNA reads as TGTGCCAGCAGCTTGGCCGGGGGCAGCGCTGAAGCTTTCTTT. Translation gives CASSLAGGSAEAFF. The rearrangement joins TRBV7-9 to TRBJ1-1, with a possible D match to TRBD1 (6 bases). The ends were cut back, 3 bases at V and 6 bases at J, with 14 bases in the middle. The CDR3 consists of 14 residues. CDR1 SEHNR and CDR2 FQNEAQ come from the germline V gene (reference sequence). The full variable domain, its missing parts supplied by reference TRBV7-9 and TRBJ1-1, is DTGVSQNPRHKITKRGQNVTFRCDPISEHNRLYWYRQTLGQGPEFLTYFQNEAQLEKSRLLSDRFSAERPKGSFSTLEIQRTEQGDSAMYLCASSLAGGSAEAFFGQGTRLTVV.

This sequence joins TRBV20-1 and TRBJ1-1, with 10 bases lining up with TRBD1. CDR3 length: 16 residues. Germline values: CDR1 DFQATT, CDR2 SNEGSKA (reference sequence). The trim removed 6 bases at V and 4 bases at J, leaving 14 bases unmatched. The CDR3 region is CSARLRDRGKVTEAFF. The DNA of the CDR3 is TGCAGTGCAAGACTCCGGGACAGGGGAAAGGTCACTGAAGCTTTCTTT.

This chain connects TRBV6-1 to TRBJ2-3, with D perhaps matching TRBD1 or TRBD2 (6 bases each). Germline V gene data show CDR1 as MNHNS and CDR2 as SASEGT. The CDR3 sequence is 14 residues long. Trimming cost V 4 bases and J 5 bases, with 13 bases left between them. This chain's CDR3 is CASSAGGAGDTQYF. DNA of the CDR3: TGTGCCAGCAGTGCCGGGGGCGCCGGAGATACGCAGTATTTT.

This clonotype has at least ten counts. The rearrangement uses TRBV7-9 and TRBJ2-3, with D possibly being TRBD2 (7 bases). This CDR3 comprises 18 residues. CDR1 and CDR2 (germline): SEHNR, FQNEAQ (reference sequence). Trimming stripped 7 bases from V and 0 bases from J, with 23 bases between. CDR3 bases: TGTGCCAGCACCTCCGAGTCATTTGCGGGGGCTAGCACAGATACGCAGTATTTT. Translated, it gives CASTSESFAGASTDTQYF.

This rearrangement joins TRBV12-3 or TRBV12-4 to TRBJ1-2; D is unclear. Trimming shortened V by 7 bases and J by 8 bases, and 14 bases separated the two germline ends. The CDR3 has 12 amino acids. The CDR3 DNA reads TGTGCCAGCAAATTAGGAGGTAGCGGCTACACCTTC. It encodes CASKLGGSGYTF.

Only one count was recorded for this clonotype. This chain links TRBV7-2 with TRBJ2-5, with D possibly TRBD1 on 5 matching bases. Germline CDR1 SGHTA, CDR2 FQGNSA. The germline V and J ends were trimmed by 3 bases and 5 bases, with 10 bases remaining between them. The CDR3 loop spans 13 amino acids. The CDR3: CASSFIRGETQYF. The DNA for the CDR3 is TGTGCCAGCAGCTTCATAAGGGGTGAGACCCAGTACTTC.

CDR3 nucleotides: TGCAGCTCGCCGAGGACTAGCGGGAGCCACGAGCAGTACTTC. This codes for CSSPRTSGSHEQYF. V usage is TRBV20-1 and J usage is TRBJ2-7; 13 nucleotides agree with TRBD2. CDR3 size: 14 residues. Germline CDR1 DFQATT, CDR2 SNEGSKA (reference sequence).

The gene calls are TRBV30 and TRBJ1-4; D possibly corresponds to TRBD1 (6 bases). The CDR3 is 11 residues long. Per germline, CDR1 GTSNPN and CDR2 SVGIG (reference sequence). Trimming removed 1 base from V and 11 bases from J, with 8 bases in between. CDR3 sequence reads: CAWSDRGKLFF. For the CDR3, the DNA is TGTGCCTGGAGTGATAGGGGGAAACTGTTTTTT.

This clonotype was observed at least ten times. This rearrangement joins TRBV28 to TRBJ2-7; no reliable D call. The CDR3 has 13 amino acids. In germline, CDR1 is MDHEN, CDR2 SYDVKM. Trimming took 5 bases from V and 7 from J, leaving 15 bases between them. CDR3 residues: CASSPTLRAEQYF. Written as DNA, the CDR3 is TGTGCCAGCAGTCCCACTTTAAGGGCGGAGCAGTACTTC.

The chain has TRBV6-2 or TRBV6-3 and TRBJ2-5; D is unclear. The V end was cut by 7 bases, the J end by 2 bases, with 11 bases between. CDR3 length: 13 amino acids. Germline V gene sequence: CDR1 MNHEY, CDR2 SVGEGT. The chain's CDR3 is CASNKDGQETQYF. The CDR3, as DNA: TGTGCCAGCAACAAGGACGGACAAGAGACCCAGTACTTC.